The clone carrying this TCR beta chain has at least ten counts. This CDR3 region has 11 residues. Germline CDR1 reads ENHRY; CDR2 reads SYGVKD. Trimming took off 2 bases at V and 13 bases at J, with 12 bases between the two ends. CDR3-region Arm-PCR and iRepertoire HTBI primers produced the TCR beta libraries. TCRdb ran MiXCR on the multiplex PCR reads and lists one entry per CDR3 protein. The sample yields approximately 300,000 distinct CDR3 sequences, over 15% seen once. The sample is drawn from a study of regulatory T cells in long-lasting Graves disease. The time point is: newly diagnosed GD, antithyroid drugs for less than 3 months. RNA isolated from PBMCs was used to make the TCR library.

This receptor was obtained from a female donor with Graves disease. The gene calls are TRBV10-3 and TRBJ2-7, with D unresolved. Material: peripheral blood mononuclear cells (PBMCs), obtained at new diagnosis, from a patient treated with antithyroid drugs. CDR3 DNA: TGTGCCATCAGTGAGCGACCCGTCTTATACTTC. It yields the protein CAISERPVLYF.